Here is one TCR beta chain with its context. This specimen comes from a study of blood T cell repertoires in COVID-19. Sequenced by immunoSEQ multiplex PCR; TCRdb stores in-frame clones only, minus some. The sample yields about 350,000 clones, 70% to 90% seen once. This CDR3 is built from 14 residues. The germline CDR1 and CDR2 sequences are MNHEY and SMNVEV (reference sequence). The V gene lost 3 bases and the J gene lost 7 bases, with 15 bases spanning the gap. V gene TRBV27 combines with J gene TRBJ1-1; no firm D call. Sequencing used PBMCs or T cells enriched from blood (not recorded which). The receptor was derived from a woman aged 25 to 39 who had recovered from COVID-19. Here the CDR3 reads CASSFLPARGEAFF. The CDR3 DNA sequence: TGTGCCAGCAGTTTTTTACCGGCCCGAGGTGAAGCTTTCTTT.